This section outlines one T cell receptor (beta chain) sequence together with its context. This record belongs to a study of blood T cell repertoires in COVID-19. Whole-study context: Samples came from the United States, Italy and Spain, spanning acute and convalescent COVID-19. In each case, the material was cDNA or gDNA derived from T cells, B-cell-depleted T cells, or PBMCs.

Authors' analysis steps: For nucleated cells, counts were estimated from reference gene primer amplification. Profiled with immunoSEQ multiplex PCR; TCRdb holds only in-frame clones, not every one. The V and J calls and clone size were taken over from that table, and D and trimming were inferred from the DNA. The repertoire consists of about 52,000 clones, with more than 75% occurring once and the leading ten covering around 25%. Germline-derived CDR1 and CDR2 are MNHEY and SVGAGI. V lost 6 bases and J 3 bases, leaving 13 bases between the germline ends. This CDR3 is built from 14 residues. The TCR originated in a woman at least 80 years old with acute or convalescent COVID-19. Sequencing used peripheral blood. The rearrangement links TRBV6-5 to TRBJ2-3; weak D call: TRBD2 (7 bases). CDR3 DNA sequence: TGTGCCAGCAGAGAGGGGGGGGGAACAGATACGCAGTATTTT. This translates into CASREGGGTDTQYF.